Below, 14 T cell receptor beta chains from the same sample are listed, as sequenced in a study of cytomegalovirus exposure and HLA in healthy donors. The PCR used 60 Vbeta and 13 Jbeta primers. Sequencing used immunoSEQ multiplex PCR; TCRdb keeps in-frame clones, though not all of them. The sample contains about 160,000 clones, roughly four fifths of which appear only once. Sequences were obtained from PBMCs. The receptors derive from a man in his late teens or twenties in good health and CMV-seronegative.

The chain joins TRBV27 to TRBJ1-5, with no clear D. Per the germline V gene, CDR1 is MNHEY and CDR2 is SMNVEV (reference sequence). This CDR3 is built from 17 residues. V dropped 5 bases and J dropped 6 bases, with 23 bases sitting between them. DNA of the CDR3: TGTGCCAGCAGTCCTAGGGCGGGCTATAGAACCACTCAGCCCCAGCATTTT. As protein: CASSPRAGYRTTQPQHF.

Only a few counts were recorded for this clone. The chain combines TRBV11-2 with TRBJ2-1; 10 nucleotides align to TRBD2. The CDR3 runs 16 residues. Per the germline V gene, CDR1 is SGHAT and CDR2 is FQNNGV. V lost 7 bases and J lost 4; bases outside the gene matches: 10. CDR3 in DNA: TGTGCCAGCATCCAGGGTCCTAGCGGGGGATACAATGAGCAGTTCTTC. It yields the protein CASIQGPSGGYNEQFF.

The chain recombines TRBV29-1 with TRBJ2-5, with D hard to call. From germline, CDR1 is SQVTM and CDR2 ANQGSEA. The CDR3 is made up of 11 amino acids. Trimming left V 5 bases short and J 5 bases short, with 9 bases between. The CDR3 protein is CSVMYGETQYF. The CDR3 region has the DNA TGCAGCGTTATGTACGGGGAGACCCAGTACTTC. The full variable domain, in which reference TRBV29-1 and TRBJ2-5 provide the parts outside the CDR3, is SAVISQKPSRDICQRGTSLTIQCQVDSQVTMMFWYRQQPGQSLTLIATANQGSEATYESGFVIDKFPISRPNLTFSTLTVSNMSPEDSSIYLCSVMYGETQYFGPGTRLLVL.

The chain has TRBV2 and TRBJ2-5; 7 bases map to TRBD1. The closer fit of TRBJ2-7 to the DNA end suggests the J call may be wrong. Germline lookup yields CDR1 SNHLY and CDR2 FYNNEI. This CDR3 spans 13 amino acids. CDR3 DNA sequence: TGTGCCAGCGAGAGGGACAGCCACTACGAGCAGTACTTC. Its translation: CASERDSHYEQYF.

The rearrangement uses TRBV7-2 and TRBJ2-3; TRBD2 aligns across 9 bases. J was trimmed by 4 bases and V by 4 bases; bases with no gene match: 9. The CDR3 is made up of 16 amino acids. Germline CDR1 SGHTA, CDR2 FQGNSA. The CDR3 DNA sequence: TGTGCCAGCAGCTCGGCTACGGCGGGAGGGCCAGATACGCAGTATTTT. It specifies CASSSATAGGPDTQYF.

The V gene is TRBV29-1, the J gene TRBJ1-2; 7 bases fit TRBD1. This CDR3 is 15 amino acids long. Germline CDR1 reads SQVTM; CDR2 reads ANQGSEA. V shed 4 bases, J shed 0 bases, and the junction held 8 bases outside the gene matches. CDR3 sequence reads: CSVVGGQIANYGYTF. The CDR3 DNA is TGCAGCGTTGTGGGGGGACAGATAGCTAACTATGGCTACACCTTC.

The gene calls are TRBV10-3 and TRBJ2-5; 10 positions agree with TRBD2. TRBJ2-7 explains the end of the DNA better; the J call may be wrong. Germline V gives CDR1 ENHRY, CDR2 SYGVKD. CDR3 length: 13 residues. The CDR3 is CAIWGAGGNEQYF. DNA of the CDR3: TGTGCCATCTGGGGAGCGGGAGGGAACGAGCAGTACTTC.

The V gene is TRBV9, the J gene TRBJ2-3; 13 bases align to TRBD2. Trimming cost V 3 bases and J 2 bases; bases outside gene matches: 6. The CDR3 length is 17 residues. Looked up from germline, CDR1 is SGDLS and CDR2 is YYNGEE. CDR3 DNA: TGTGCCAGCAGCGAAATGGGACTAGCGGGATTCACAGATACGCAGTATTTT. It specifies CASSEMGLAGFTDTQYF.

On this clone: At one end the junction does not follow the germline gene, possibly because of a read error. CDR3: CASSPTGSGSTIYF. The DNA of the CDR3 is TGTGCCAGTAGTCCGACAGGCTCTGGAAGCACCATATATTTT. This rearrangement joins TRBV19 to TRBJ1-3, with a possible D match to TRBD1 (6 bases). The CDR3 has 14 residues. Per germline, CDR1 LNHDA and CDR2 SQIVND (reference sequence).

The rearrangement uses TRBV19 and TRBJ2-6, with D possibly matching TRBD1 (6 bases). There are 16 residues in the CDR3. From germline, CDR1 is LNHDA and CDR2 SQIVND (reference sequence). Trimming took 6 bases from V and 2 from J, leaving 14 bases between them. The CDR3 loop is CASSRQDAAGANVLTF. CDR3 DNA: TGTGCCAGTAGCAGACAGGATGCGGCTGGGGCCAACGTCCTGACTTTC.

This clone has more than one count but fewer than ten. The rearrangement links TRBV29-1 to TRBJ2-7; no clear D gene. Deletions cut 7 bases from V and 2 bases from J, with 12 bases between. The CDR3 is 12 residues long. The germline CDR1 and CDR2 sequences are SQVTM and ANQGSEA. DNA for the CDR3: TGCAGCGCAGAGGCCGGAACCTACGAGCAGTACTTC. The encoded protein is CSAEAGTYEQYF.

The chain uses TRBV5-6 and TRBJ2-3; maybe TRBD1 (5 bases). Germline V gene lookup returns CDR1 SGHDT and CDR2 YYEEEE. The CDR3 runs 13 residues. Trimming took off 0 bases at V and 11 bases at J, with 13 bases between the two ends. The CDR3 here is CASSLDVQGGQYF. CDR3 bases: TGTGCCAGCAGCTTGGATGTTCAGGGTGGGCAGTATTTT.

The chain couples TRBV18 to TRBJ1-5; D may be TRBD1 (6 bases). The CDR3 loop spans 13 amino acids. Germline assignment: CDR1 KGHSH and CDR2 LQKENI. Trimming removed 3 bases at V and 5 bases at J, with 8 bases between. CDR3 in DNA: TGTGCCAGCTCACCCGGACAGCATCAGCCCCAGCATTTT. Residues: CASSPGQHQPQHF.

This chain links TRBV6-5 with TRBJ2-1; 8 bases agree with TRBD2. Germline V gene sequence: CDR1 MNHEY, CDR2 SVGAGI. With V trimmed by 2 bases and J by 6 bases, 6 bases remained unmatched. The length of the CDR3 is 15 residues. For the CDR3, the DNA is TGTGCCAGCAGTTACGGAGCGGGAGCTAGCAATGAGCAGTTCTTC. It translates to CASSYGAGASNEQFF.